This T cell receptor beta chain was identified during a study of beta chain features in type 1 diabetes. All of the isolated RNA was reverse transcribed, so expressed TCRB transcripts were sequenced. Naive, central memory and regulatory T cell samples averaged around 4 million immunoSEQ reads each. This table comes from immunoSEQ multiplex PCR, and its TCRdb copy is limited to in-frame clones, with some not included. The table has 150,000 or so clones, about 9.2% seen once. This clone was seen more than once but under ten times. No antigen is known for it. The CDR3 sequence is 15 residues long. V gave up 3 bases and J gave up 2 bases, with 12 bases separating them. In germline, CDR1 is SEHNR, CDR2 FQNEAQ (reference sequence). Study-level findings and limits: Individuals with type 1 diabetes displayed fewer insertions and more deletions at VDJ junctions.

V gene TRBV7-9 combines with J gene TRBJ2-3; D possibly corresponds to TRBD2 (6 bases). The sequence came from a man aged 18 to 30 in good health. Sequences were obtained from central memory CD4+ T cells from blood. The CDR3 region has the DNA TGTGCCAGCAGCTTTGACGGGGGTTCCACAGATACGCAGTATTTT. The encoded protein is CASSFDGGSTDTQYF.